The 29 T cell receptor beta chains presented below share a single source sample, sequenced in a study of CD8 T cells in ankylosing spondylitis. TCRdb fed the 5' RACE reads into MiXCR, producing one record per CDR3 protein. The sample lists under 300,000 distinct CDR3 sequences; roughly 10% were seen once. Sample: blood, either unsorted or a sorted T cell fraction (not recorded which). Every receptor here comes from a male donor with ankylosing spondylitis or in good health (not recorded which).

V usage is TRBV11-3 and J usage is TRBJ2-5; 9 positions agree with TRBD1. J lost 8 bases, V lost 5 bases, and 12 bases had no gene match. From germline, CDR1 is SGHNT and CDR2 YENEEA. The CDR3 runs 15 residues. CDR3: CASSDGTGTEVTQYF. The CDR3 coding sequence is TGTGCCAGCAGCGACGGGACAGGGACTGAGGTTACCCAGTACTTC.

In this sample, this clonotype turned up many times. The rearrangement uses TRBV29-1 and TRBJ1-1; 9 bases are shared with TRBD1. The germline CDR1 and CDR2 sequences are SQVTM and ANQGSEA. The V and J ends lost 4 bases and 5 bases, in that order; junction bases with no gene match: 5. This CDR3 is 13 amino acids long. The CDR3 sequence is CSVATGGDTEAFF. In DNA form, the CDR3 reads TGCAGCGTTGCCACAGGGGGCGATACTGAAGCTTTCTTT. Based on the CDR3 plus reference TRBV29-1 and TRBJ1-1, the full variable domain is SAVISQKPSRDICQRGTSLTIQCQVDSQVTMMFWYRQQPGQSLTLIATANQGSEATYESGFVIDKFPISRPNLTFSTLTVSNMSPEDSSIYLCSVATGGDTEAFFGQGTRLTVV.

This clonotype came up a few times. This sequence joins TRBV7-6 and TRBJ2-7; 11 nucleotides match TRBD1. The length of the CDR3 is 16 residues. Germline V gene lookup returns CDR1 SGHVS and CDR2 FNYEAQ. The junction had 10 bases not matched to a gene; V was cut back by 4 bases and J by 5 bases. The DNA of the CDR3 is TGTGCCAGCAGCTATGCCTACGGGACAGGGGGTCACGAGCAGTACTTC. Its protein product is CASSYAYGTGGHEQYF.

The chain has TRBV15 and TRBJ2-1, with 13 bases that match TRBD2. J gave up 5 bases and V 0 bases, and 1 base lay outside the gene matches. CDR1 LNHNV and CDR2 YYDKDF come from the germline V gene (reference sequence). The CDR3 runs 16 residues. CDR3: CATSREGLAGDNEQFF. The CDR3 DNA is TGTGCCACCAGCAGAGAAGGACTAGCGGGGGACAATGAGCAGTTCTTC. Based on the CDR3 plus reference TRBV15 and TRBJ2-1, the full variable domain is DAMVIQNPRYQVTQFGKPVTLSCSQTLNHNVMYWYQQKSSQAPKLLFHYYDKDFNNEADTPDNFQSRRPNTSFCFLDIRSPGLGDTAMYLCATSREGLAGDNEQFFGPGTRLTVL.

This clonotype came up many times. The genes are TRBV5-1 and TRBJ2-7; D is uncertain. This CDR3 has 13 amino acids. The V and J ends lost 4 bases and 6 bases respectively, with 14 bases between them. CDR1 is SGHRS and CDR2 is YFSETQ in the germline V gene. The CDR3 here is CASSDETFGEQYF. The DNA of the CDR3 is TGCGCCAGCAGCGACGAGACGTTCGGCGAGCAGTACTTC.

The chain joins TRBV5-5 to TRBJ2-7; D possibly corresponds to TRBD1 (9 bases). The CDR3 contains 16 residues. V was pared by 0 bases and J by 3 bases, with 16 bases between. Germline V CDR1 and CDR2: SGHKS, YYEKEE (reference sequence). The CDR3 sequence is CASSLDSGTGYYEQYF. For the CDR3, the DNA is TGTGCCAGCAGCTTGGATAGCGGGACAGGGTACTACGAGCAGTACTTC.

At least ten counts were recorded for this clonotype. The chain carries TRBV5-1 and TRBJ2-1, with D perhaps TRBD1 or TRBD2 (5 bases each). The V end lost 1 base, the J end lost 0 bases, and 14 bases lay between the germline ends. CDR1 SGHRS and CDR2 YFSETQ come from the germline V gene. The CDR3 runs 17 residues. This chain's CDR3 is CASSLYPWGSSYNEQFF. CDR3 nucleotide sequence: TGCGCCAGCAGCTTGTACCCTTGGGGGAGCTCCTACAATGAGCAGTTCTTC.

The CDR3 here is CASLRVGNADTQYF. CDR3 in DNA: TGTGCCAGCCTGAGGGTGGGGAACGCAGATACGCAGTATTTT. The chain couples TRBV2 to TRBJ2-3; D perhaps matches TRBD2 (5 bases). This CDR3 has 14 residues. Trimming removed 8 bases from V and 4 bases from J, with 16 bases in between. Germline CDR1 SNHLY, CDR2 FYNNEI.

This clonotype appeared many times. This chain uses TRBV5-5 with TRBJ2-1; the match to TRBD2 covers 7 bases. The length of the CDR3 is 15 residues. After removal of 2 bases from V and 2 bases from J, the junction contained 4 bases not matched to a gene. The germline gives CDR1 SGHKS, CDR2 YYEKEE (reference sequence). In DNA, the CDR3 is TGTGCCAGCAGCTTCAGCGGGGTTACCTACAATGAGCAGTTCTTC. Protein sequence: CASSFSGVTYNEQFF.

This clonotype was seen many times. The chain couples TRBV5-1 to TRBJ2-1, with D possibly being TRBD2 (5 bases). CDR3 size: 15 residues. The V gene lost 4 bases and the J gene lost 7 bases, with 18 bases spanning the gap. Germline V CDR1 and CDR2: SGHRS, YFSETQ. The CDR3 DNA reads TGCGCCAGCAGCCCCGAGAGAGAGGGAACTAATGAGCAGTTCTTC. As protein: CASSPEREGTNEQFF.

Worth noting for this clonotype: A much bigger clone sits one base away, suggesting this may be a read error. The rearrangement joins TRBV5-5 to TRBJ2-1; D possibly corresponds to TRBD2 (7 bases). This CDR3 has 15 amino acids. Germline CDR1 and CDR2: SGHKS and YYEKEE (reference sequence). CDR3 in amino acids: CVSSYIGGAIDEQFF. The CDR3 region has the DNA TGTGTCAGCAGCTATATTGGGGGGGCGATTGATGAGCAGTTCTTC. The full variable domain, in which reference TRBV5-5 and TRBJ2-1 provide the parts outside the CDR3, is DAGVTQSPTHLIKTRGQQVTLRCSPISGHKSVSWYQQVLGQGPQFIFQYYEKEERGRGNFPDRFSARQFPNYSSELNVNALLLGDSALYLCVSSYIGGAIDEQFFGPGTRLTVL.

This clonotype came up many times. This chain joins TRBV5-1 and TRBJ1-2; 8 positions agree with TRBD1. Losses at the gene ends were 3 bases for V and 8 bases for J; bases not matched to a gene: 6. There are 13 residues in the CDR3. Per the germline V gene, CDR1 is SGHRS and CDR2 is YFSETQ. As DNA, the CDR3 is TGCGCCAGCAGCTCGGACAGGGCAGTAGGCTACACCTTC. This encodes CASSSDRAVGYTF.

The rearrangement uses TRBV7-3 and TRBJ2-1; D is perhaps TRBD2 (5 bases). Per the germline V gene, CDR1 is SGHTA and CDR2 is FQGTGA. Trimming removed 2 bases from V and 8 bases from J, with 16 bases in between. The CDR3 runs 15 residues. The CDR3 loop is CASSLGGLNFYEQFF. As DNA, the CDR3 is TGTGCCAGCAGCTTAGGCGGGCTCAACTTCTATGAGCAGTTCTTC.

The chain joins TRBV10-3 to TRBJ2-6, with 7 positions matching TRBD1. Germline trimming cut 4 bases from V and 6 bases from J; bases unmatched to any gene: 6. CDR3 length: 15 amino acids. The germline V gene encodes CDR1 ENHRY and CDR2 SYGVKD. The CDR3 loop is CAISGRGGEANVLTF. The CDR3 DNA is TGTGCCATCAGTGGGCGAGGGGGCGAGGCCAACGTCCTGACTTTC.

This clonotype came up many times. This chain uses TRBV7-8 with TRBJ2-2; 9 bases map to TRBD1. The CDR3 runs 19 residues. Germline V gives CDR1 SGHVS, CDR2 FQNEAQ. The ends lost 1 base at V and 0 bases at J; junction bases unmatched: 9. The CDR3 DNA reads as TGTGCCAGCAGCTTAGTGGCTTCGTGGGACAGGGCGAACACCGGGGAGCTGTTTTTT. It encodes CASSLVASWDRANTGELFF.

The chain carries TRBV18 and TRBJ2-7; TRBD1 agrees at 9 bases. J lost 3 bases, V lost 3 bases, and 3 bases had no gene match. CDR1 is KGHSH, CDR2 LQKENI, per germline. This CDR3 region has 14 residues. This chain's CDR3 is CASSPTGGLYEQYF. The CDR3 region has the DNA TGTGCCAGCTCACCGACAGGGGGGCTCTACGAGCAGTACTTC.

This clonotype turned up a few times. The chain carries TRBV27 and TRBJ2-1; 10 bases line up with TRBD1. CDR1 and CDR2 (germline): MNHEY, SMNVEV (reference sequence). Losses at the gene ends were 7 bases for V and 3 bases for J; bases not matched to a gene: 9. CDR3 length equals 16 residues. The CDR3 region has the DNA TGTGCCAGCAAAAGCCCCGGGACAGGGGACTACAATGAGCAGTTCTTC. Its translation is CASKSPGTGDYNEQFF.

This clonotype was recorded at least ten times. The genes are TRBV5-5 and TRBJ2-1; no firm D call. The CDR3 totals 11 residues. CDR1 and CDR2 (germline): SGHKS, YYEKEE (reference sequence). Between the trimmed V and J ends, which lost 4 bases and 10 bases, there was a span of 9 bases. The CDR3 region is CASSHGWEQFF. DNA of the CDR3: TGTGCCAGCAGCCATGGATGGGAGCAGTTCTTC.

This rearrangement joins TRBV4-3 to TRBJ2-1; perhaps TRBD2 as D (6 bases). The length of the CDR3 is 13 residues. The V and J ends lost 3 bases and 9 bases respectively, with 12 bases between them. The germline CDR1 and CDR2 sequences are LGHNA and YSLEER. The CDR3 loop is CASSQGLPSEQFF. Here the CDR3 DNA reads TGCGCCAGCAGCCAGGGACTCCCCTCTGAGCAGTTCTTC.

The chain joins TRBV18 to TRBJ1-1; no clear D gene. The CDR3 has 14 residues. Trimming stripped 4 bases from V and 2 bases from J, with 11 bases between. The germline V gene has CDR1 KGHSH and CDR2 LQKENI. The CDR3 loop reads CASSQSSDNTEAFF. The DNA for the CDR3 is TGTGCCAGCTCACAGAGTAGTGATAACACTGAAGCTTTCTTT.

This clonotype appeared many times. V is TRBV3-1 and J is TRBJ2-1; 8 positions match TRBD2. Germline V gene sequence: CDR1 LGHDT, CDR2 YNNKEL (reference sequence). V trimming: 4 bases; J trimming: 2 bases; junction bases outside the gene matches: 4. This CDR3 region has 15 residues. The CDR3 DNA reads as TGTGCCAGCAGCCCTTCAGCGGGAGCCTACAATGAGCAGTTCTTC. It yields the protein CASSPSAGAYNEQFF.

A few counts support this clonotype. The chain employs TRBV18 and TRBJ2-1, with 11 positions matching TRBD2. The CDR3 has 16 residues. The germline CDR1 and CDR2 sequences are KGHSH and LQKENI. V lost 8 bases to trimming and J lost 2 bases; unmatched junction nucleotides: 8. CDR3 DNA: TGTGCCAGCCACACTGGGACTAGCGGAACCTACAATGAGCAGTTCTTC. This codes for CASHTGTSGTYNEQFF.

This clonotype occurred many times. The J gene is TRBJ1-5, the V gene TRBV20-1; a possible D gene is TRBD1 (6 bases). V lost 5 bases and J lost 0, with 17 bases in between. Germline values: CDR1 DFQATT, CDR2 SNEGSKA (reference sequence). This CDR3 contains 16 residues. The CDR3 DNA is TGCAGTGCTGGGCAGACGAAGGGACATAGCAATCAGCCCCAGCATTTT. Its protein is CSAGQTKGHSNQPQHF.

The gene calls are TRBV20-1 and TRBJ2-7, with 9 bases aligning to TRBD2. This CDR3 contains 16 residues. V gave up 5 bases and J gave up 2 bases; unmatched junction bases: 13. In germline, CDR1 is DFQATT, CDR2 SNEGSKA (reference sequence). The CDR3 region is CSASDLAGWETYEQYF. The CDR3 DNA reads TGCAGTGCTTCCGATCTAGCGGGATGGGAAACCTACGAGCAGTACTTC.

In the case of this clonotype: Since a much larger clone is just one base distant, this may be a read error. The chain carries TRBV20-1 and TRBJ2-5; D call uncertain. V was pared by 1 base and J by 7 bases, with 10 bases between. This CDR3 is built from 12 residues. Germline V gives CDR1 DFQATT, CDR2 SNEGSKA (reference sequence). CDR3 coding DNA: TGCAGTGCTAGAGGGCCGCCGGCGACCCAGTACTTC. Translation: CSARGPPATQYF.

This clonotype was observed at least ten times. CDR3 sequence reads: CASGTGLYNEQFF. Written as DNA, the CDR3 is TGTGCCAGCGGGACGGGGCTTTACAATGAGCAGTTCTTC. The genes are TRBV6-4 and TRBJ2-1; D may correspond to TRBD1 or TRBD2 (5 bases each). The CDR3 has 13 amino acids. V was trimmed by 8 bases and J by 4 bases, leaving 12 bases between them. The V gene's germline CDR1 is MRHNA and CDR2 SNTAGT.

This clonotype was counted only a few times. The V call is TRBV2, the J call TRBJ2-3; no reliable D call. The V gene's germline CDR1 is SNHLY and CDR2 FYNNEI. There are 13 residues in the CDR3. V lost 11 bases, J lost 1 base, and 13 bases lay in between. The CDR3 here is CARWWHGTDTQYF. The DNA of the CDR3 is TGTGCCCGATGGTGGCACGGCACAGATACGCAGTATTTT.

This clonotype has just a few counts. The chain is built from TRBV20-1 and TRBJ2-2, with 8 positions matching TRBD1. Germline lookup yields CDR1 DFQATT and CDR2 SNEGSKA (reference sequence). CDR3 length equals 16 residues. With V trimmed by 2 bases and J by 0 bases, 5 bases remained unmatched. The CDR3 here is CSARRGDRSNTGELFF. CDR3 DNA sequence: TGCAGTGCTAGAAGGGGGGACAGGTCGAACACCGGGGAGCTGTTTTTT.

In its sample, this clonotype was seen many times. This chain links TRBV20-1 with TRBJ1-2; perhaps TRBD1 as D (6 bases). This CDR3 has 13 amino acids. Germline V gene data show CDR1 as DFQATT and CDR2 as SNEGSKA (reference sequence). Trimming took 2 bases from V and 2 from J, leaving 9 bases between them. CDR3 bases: TGCAGTGCTAGAACCGGACAGAACTATGGCTACACCTTC. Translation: CSARTGQNYGYTF.